Given below is one T cell receptor beta chain in context. The antigen this receptor binds is unknown. No base qualities exist here, and no much larger clone lies one base off it. The sample belongs to a study of Ad26.COV2.S vaccination and SARS-CoV-2 variants (dated by TCRdb to 2020 to 2022). As for the study more broadly: Donors in the vaccine arm were drawn from COV1001, a multicentre, randomized, double-blind, placebo-controlled phase I-IIa trial testing Ad26.COV2.S in healthy adults. Ad26.COV2.S was administered intramuscularly at a dose of 5x10^10 or 1x10^11 viral particles, either as one shot or as two shots given 56 days apart. Participants in the trial were split at random into five groups of five each, receiving low-dose or high-dose Ad26.COV2.S once or twice, or else placebo on both occasions. A total of approximately 30 samples were included in the TCR-sequenced set, comprising around 19 Ad26.COV2.S vaccine recipients, 5 placebo recipients and 8 SARS-CoV-2 convalescent individuals. The specificity and breadth of SARS-CoV-2-reactive T cell receptors after Ad26.COV2.S vaccination were assessed by TCRbeta repertoire sequencing. Investigators remained blinded to trial group allocation during experiments and outcome assessment. The paper as a whole reports these results and caveats: Comparing responses between vaccine doses or regimens was not something the study was powered to do. Comparable non-spike TCR breadth was observed between vaccine and placebo recipients, consistent with only spike being contained in the vaccine. After vaccination, substantial breadth of spike-specific CD8+ and CD4+ T cell responses was reported. Compared with placebo recipients, Ad26.COV2.S recipients showed higher spike-specific TCR breadth (P = 0.0014). The authors noted that the TCR breadth and depth analyses may have underestimated total T cell responses.

Here V drops 7 bases and J drops 3 bases, and the junction holds 10 bases not matched to any gene. Sequences LNHDA (CDR1) and SQIVND (CDR2) are obtained from the germline V gene (reference sequence). Counted from cysteine to phenylalanine, this CDR3 has 16 amino acids. Only the CDR3 portion is preserved as DNA: 48 bases, with reading frame beginning at the first base. The treatment or condition label, as the study defines it: some 20 received Ad26.COV2.S at low or high dose, single or two shots; 5 received placebo; per-sample allocation not given. Repertoires of vaccine and placebo recipients were sequenced from samples collected on day 63 after the first injection. Between 29 July and 7 August 2020, Cohort 1b enrolled about 27 adults aged 18-55 years at one site in Boston, USA. Ad26.COV2.S was a replication-incompetent adenovirus type 26 vector that expressed a prefusion-stabilized SARS-CoV-2 spike protein derived from the original Wuhan strain.

TCRbeta CDR3 regions were sequenced with the immunoSEQ Assay. After extraction, genomic DNA underwent amplification by bias-controlled multiplex PCR, followed by high-throughput sequencing. The study's processing was this. To quantify the absolute abundance of each unique TCRbeta CDR3 region, sequences were collapsed and filtered. T cell fraction was estimated by normalizing TCRbeta template counts to usable DNA, which was measured by amplifying reference genes present in all nucleated cells. Repertoire TCRs were annotated as SARS-CoV-2-specific by exact matching of V gene, CDR3 amino acid sequence and J gene to a known reactive TCR set. MIRA supplied the reference SARS-CoV-2 TCR set, which was filtered for enrichment in COVID-19-positive ImmuneCODE repertoires so that public or cross-reactive TCRs were removed. Using the MIRA antigens, annotated TCRs were further analysed by specific ORF or by position within an ORF. Depth was the summed frequency of annotated unique rearrangements, while breadth was defined as annotated unique rearrangements over total unique productive rearrangements. Group comparisons of TCR breadth used two-sided Wilcoxon rank-sum tests. Entries here come from immuneACCESS through TCRdb and include only in-frame sequences with V and J called. Some clones fail to appear in such tables; in the studies checked, an unresolved V gene covers under half of the shortfall, and the cause of the remainder is unknown. V and J calls and clone size are as listed in that table; D and trimming were resolved from the DNA. The sample profile shows a few hundred thousand clones; under 90% of them were found once. The ten largest clones capture about 5.4% of the sample.

The sample here was peripheral blood, taken in a trial of Ad26.COV2.S vaccine versus placebo. The chain was built from TRBV19 and TRBJ2-1; 9 nucleotides in the junction match TRBD2. The sequence came from a person between 18 and 60 years old who received the Ad26.COV2.S COVID-19 vaccine or a placebo. The CDR3 region: CASTTAGGYIYNEQFF. DNA sequence: TGTGCCAGTACCACAGCGGGGGGTTACATCTACAATGAGCAGTTCTTC.